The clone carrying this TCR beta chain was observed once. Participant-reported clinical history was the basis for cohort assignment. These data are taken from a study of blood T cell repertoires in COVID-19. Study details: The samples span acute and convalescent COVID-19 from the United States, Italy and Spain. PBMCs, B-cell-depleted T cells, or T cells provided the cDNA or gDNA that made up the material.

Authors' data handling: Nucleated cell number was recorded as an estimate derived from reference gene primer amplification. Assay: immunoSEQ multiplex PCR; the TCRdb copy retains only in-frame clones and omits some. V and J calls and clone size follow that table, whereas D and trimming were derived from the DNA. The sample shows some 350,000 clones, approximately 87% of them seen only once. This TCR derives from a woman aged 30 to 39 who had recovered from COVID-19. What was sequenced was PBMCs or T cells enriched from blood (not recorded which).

Here the CDR3 reads CASSPRDRGNYGYTF. The CDR3 DNA reads as TGTGCCAGCAGCCCCCGGGACAGGGGGAACTATGGCTACACCTTC. The chain recombines TRBV7-2 with TRBJ1-2; 11 positions match TRBD1. Germline-derived CDR1 and CDR2 are SGHTA and FQGNSA. There are 15 residues in the CDR3. V was pared by 5 bases and J by 2 bases, with 4 bases of the junction left unmatched.